The source of this T cell receptor (beta chain) is a study of metastatic and nonmetastatic thyroid tumors. Study observations and caveats: Malignant thyroid tumors reportedly had TCR beta diversity that was significantly higher than in benign nodules, in blood and tumor.

No treatment of any kind had been given to any patient before thyroid surgery. TCRdb re-clonotyped the PCR reads through MiXCR. This table holds over 50,000 clones, roughly 29% found once. Per the germline V gene, CDR1 is MNHNS and CDR2 is SASEGT. J gave up 1 base and V 5 bases, and 7 bases lay outside the gene matches. The CDR3 has 17 amino acids. This clone has a handful of counts. Its target is not known. The receptor's source is a female donor with papillary thyroid cancer or a benign thyroid nodule (not recorded which). Some clones in this sample may be carry-over from other donors' samples. Sequencing used blood. This chain joins TRBV6-1 and TRBJ1-5; 11 bases line up with TRBD1. DNA of the CDR3: TGTGCCAGCAGTCCCGGGACAGGGGGTACAAGCAATCAGCCCCAGCATTTT. Its translation: CASSPGTGGTSNQPQHF.